The 2 T cell receptor beta chains listed next were all sequenced from one sample in a study of Tregs in tolerant kidney transplant recipients. This table comes from immunoSEQ multiplex PCR, and its TCRdb copy is limited to in-frame clones, with some not included. The sample shows approximately 67,000 clones, roughly 92% of them seen only once. The sample here was CD8+ T cells from blood, taken before the transplant. The origin of the receptors is a human donor who received a combined kidney and bone marrow transplant.

This clone showed up just once. The CDR3 loop reads CASSKPQGLAGLGEQFF. CDR3 in DNA: TGTGCCAGTAGTAAACCACAAGGACTAGCGGGATTGGGTGAGCAGTTCTTC. The chain uses TRBV19 and TRBJ2-1; 12 bases line up with TRBD2. Germline assignment: CDR1 LNHDA and CDR2 SQIVND (reference sequence). With 4 bases clipped from V and 9 bases from J, the junction kept 13 bases outside the gene matches. The CDR3 has 17 residues.

This clone is deemed medium-sized. The chain employs TRBV2 and TRBJ2-1; 12 bases fit TRBD1. This CDR3 is 14 amino acids long. V lost 6 bases to trimming and J lost 12 bases; unmatched junction nucleotides: 9. Germline V CDR1 and CDR2: SNHLY, FYNNEI. The CDR3 loop reads CASRGRDRGRGQFF. CDR3 sequence (DNA): TGTGCCAGCAGGGGCCGGGACAGGGGGCGCGGGCAGTTCTTC.